Shown below are 32 T cell receptor beta chains from a single sample sequenced in a study of T cell repertoires in cytomegalovirus infection. MiXCR, run by TCRdb on the reads, gives a single entry per CDR3 protein. This table has roughly 990,000 distinct CDR3 sequences, roughly 30% appearing once. No antigen has been assigned to these receptors. Material: cultured CD8+ T cells from PBMCs, obtained from culture after CMV antigen stimulation. These receptors came from a human donor in good health (CMV status not recorded). Some clones in this sample may be carry-over from other donors' samples.

The chain is built from TRBV3-1 and TRBJ2-7, with 7 bases lining up with TRBD1. CDR1 and CDR2 (germline): LGHDT, YNNKEL (reference sequence). The trim removed 0 bases at V and 7 bases at J, leaving 3 bases unmatched. The CDR3 covers 13 residues. CDR3 region: CASSQDGTAEQYV. The CDR3 nucleotides read TGTGCCAGCAGCCAAGATGGGACAGCTGAGCAGTACGTC.

V gene TRBV7-9 combines with J gene TRBJ2-1; unclear D gene. Trimming took 7 bases from V and 7 from J, leaving 14 bases between them. The length of the CDR3 is 13 residues. Looked up from germline, CDR1 is SEHNR and CDR2 is FQNEAQ (reference sequence). CDR3 DNA: TGTGCCAGCAACCCGCTGCCTGGGAATGAGCAGTTCTTC. Translated, it gives CASNPLPGNEQFF.

The chain combines TRBV6-2 or TRBV6-3 with TRBJ2-3; D call uncertain. The V end lost 4 bases, the J end lost 3 bases, and 11 bases lay between the germline ends. Germline V lookup: CDR1 MNHEY, CDR2 SVGEGT. The length of the CDR3 is 14 residues. This CDR3 is CASSSALWTDTQYF. The CDR3 nucleotides are TGTGCCAGCAGTTCCGCTCTTTGGACAGATACGCAGTATTTT.

The genes are TRBV4-3 and TRBJ2-1; possibly TRBD2 for D (5 bases). The CDR3 has 15 amino acids. Trimming removed 0 bases at V and 4 bases at J, with 10 bases between. Germline loops: CDR1 LGHNA, CDR2 YSLEER. CDR3 sequence reads: CASSQERVRYNEQFF. CDR3 DNA sequence: TGCGCCAGCAGCCAAGAGAGGGTTCGGTACAATGAGCAGTTCTTC.

As regards this clonotype: A clone one base away is much larger, so this may be a read error. The chain links TRBV7-8 to TRBJ2-1; 11 bases match TRBD2. The CDR3 covers 17 residues. The germline V gene encodes CDR1 SGHVS and CDR2 FQNEAQ. The CDR3 protein is CASGLGASGGPFDEQFF. The DNA for the CDR3 is TGTGCCAGCGGCTTAGGGGCTAGCGGGGGGCCTTTCGATGAGCAGTTCTTC.

This clonotype has at least ten counts. The chain employs TRBV11-1 and TRBJ2-1; 10 nucleotides agree with TRBD2. CDR1 and CDR2 from the germline V gene are SGHAT and FQDESV (reference sequence). The CDR3 runs to 20 residues. V shed 2 bases, J shed 7 bases, and the junction held 20 bases outside the gene matches. The CDR3 sequence: CASSLISGGRTGGPLNEQFF. In DNA, the CDR3 is TGTGCCAGCAGCTTAATTAGCGGGGGGCGCACCGGGGGACCTTTAAATGAGCAGTTCTTC.

The chain joins TRBV6-8 to TRBJ2-7; 7 positions match TRBD1. CDR1 and CDR2 from the germline V gene are MNHGY and SAAAGT. The CDR3 covers 13 residues. V was pared by 5 bases and J by 5 bases, with 6 bases of the junction left unmatched. The DNA of the CDR3 is TGTGCCAGCAGTAACAGGGGTGCGAACGAGCAGTACGTC. Encoded protein: CASSNRGANEQYV.

In this sample, this clonotype turned up a few times. The rearrangement joins TRBV4-2 to TRBJ2-2; D is perhaps TRBD1 (6 bases). The CDR3 is 14 residues long. Germline assignment: CDR1 LGHNA and CDR2 YNFKEQ. The germline V and J ends were trimmed by 7 bases and 5 bases, with 14 bases remaining between them. As DNA, the CDR3 is TGTGCCAGCACCGACAGGCCTCCGACCGGGGAGCTGTTTTTT. Translating it yields CASTDRPPTGELFF.

This clonotype was counted a few times. V gene TRBV12-3 or TRBV12-4 combines with J gene TRBJ1-1; D might be TRBD1 (5 bases). This CDR3 has 19 residues. Trimming left V 6 bases short and J 5 bases short, with 31 bases between. The CDR3 DNA sequence: TGTGCCAGCAGCTTCAGATATCGGGGGGAAGGCCCTTCGGGGACTGAAGCTTTCTTT. Amino acids: CASSFRYRGEGPSGTEAFF.

This clonotype appeared many times. The chain recombines TRBV7-2 with TRBJ2-2; D assignment may be TRBD1 or TRBD2 (5 bases each). The length of the CDR3 is 16 residues. V was cut by 2 bases and J by 4 bases, with 14 bases left in between. Germline CDR1 SGHTA, CDR2 FQGNSA. CDR3 amino acids: CASSLSGGLGTGELFF. CDR3 DNA sequence: TGTGCCAGCAGCTTAAGTGGGGGTTTAGGCACCGGGGAGCTGTTTTTT.

The rearrangement links TRBV7-3 to TRBJ2-3; the D is unclear. The length of the CDR3 is 12 residues. Trimming cost V 5 bases and J 3 bases, with 6 bases left between them. Germline V gene lookup returns CDR1 SGHTA and CDR2 FQGTGA. This CDR3 reads CASSNRTDTQYF. CDR3 in DNA: TGTGCCAGCAGCAATCGAACAGATACGCAGTATTTT.

This clonotype came up a few times. The J gene is TRBJ2-7, the V gene TRBV7-8; D possibly corresponds to TRBD1 (5 bases). Trimming took off 7 bases at V and 5 bases at J, with 9 bases between the two ends. CDR1 is SGHVS and CDR2 is FQNEAQ in the germline V gene. The CDR3 runs 11 residues. The CDR3 DNA reads as TGTGCCAGCACTGACAGAGACGAGCAGTACTTC. It encodes CASTDRDEQYF.

This clonotype was detected only a few times. The chain recombines TRBV6-1 with TRBJ1-3; perhaps TRBD1 as D (6 bases). In germline, CDR1 is MNHNS, CDR2 SASEGT. This CDR3 comprises 16 residues. V was shortened by 5 bases and J by 0 bases, with 14 bases between the two germline ends. The CDR3: CASSSENRASGNTIYF. Written as DNA, the CDR3 is TGTGCCAGCAGTAGCGAGAACAGGGCCTCTGGAAACACCATATATTTT.

This clonotype occurred a few times. The chain has TRBV19 and TRBJ1-1; D gene uncertain. Germline V CDR1 and CDR2: LNHDA, SQIVND (reference sequence). Trimming shortened V by 7 bases and J by 3 bases, and 12 bases separated the two germline ends. The length of the CDR3 is 13 residues. CDR3 sequence (DNA): TGTGCCAGTACTAATCCACGGTACACTGAAGCTTTCTTT. It yields the protein CASTNPRYTEAFF.

The genes are TRBV4-1 and TRBJ2-7, with 9 bases aligning to TRBD1. Germline V gene data show CDR1 as MGHRA and CDR2 as YSYEKL. The ends lost 5 bases at V and 2 bases at J; junction bases unmatched: 4. This CDR3 region has 14 residues. In DNA, the CDR3 is TGCGCCAGCAGCACACGGGACAGGGCCTACGAGCAGTACTTC. This translates into CASSTRDRAYEQYF.

This clonotype came up a few times. This chain connects TRBV27 to TRBJ1-2; 10 nucleotides match TRBD1. Germline values: CDR1 MNHEY, CDR2 SMNVEV (reference sequence). The CDR3 runs 15 residues. V was clipped by 4 bases and J by 2 bases; unmatched bases: 4. The CDR3 DNA reads as TGTGCCAGCAGTTCCGGACAGGGGGTCAACTATGGCTACACCTTC. Protein: CASSSGQGVNYGYTF.

The rearrangement joins TRBV4-1 to TRBJ1-5; no reliable D call. V was clipped by 1 base and J by 7 bases, with 8 bases between them. The CDR3 consists of 13 residues. CDR1 MGHRA and CDR2 YSYEKL come from the germline V gene. In nucleotides, the CDR3 is TGCGCCAGCAGCCAAGGAGTTCTCCAGCCCCAGCATTTT. Amino acid sequence: CASSQGVLQPQHF.

The chain combines TRBV4-1 with TRBJ2-7; D possibly uses TRBD1 or TRBD2 (5 bases each). Per the germline V gene, CDR1 is MGHRA and CDR2 is YSYEKL. With 3 bases removed from V and 1 base from J, the gap between germline ends came to 10 bases. The CDR3 has 14 residues. The CDR3 loop is CASSQGEGSYEQYV. The CDR3 DNA reads TGCGCCAGCAGCCAGGGGGAAGGGTCCTACGAGCAGTACGTC.

This chain's CDR3 is CSASPLAGVVGEQYF. For the CDR3, the DNA is TGCAGTGCTAGCCCCCTAGCCGGGGTGGTTGGGGAGCAGTACTTC. The chain joins TRBV20-1 to TRBJ2-7; possible D gene TRBD2, 5 bases. The CDR3 length is 15 residues. The germline V gene has CDR1 DFQATT and CDR2 SNEGSKA (reference sequence). The ends were cut back, 3 bases at V and 7 bases at J, with 22 bases in the middle.

The CDR3 spells CAISPDRELGNYGYTF. The CDR3 nucleotides read TGTGCCATCAGTCCGGACAGGGAGTTGGGTAACTATGGCTACACCTTC. The V call is TRBV10-3, the J call TRBJ1-2; the match to TRBD1 covers 8 bases. Unmatched junction bases numbered 9, after V lost 5 bases and J lost 1 base. The CDR3 runs 16 residues. Germline-derived CDR1 and CDR2 are ENHRY and SYGVKD.

This clonotype was detected ten times or more. This chain connects TRBV6-6 to TRBJ2-7; D is possibly TRBD1 (5 bases). V lost 4 bases, J lost 0 bases, and 16 bases lay in between. The CDR3 covers 16 residues. Germline assignment: CDR1 MNHNY and CDR2 SVGAGI (reference sequence). The CDR3 nucleotides read TGTGCCAGCAGTTCCGGACATCTCAGGAGCTCCTACGAGCAGTACTTC. Protein product: CASSSGHLRSSYEQYF.

This clonotype appeared many times. This sequence joins TRBV7-8 and TRBJ1-5, with D uncertain. V dropped 1 base and J dropped 4 bases, with 11 bases sitting between them. The CDR3 extends over 15 amino acids. Germline CDR1 and CDR2: SGHVS and FQNEAQ. CDR3 region: CASSLGIRGNQPQHF. CDR3 nucleotide sequence: TGTGCCAGCAGCTTAGGGATCCGGGGAAATCAGCCCCAGCATTTT.

A single count supports this clonotype. V gene TRBV7-2 combines with J gene TRBJ2-1, with D uncertain. The germline V gene encodes CDR1 SGHTA and CDR2 FQGNSA. V was trimmed by 1 base and J by 0 bases, leaving 10 bases between them. The CDR3 is made up of 16 amino acids. The DNA for the CDR3 is TGTGCCAGCAGCTTAGACGTGGAGAGCTCCTACAATGAGCAGTTCTTC. It is translated as CASSLDVESSYNEQFF.

The V call is TRBV6-6, the J call TRBJ2-7; possible D gene TRBD2, 5 bases. CDR1 is MNHNY, CDR2 SVGAGI, per germline (reference sequence). The CDR3 spans 13 residues. Trimming pared 8 bases from V and 3 bases from J, leaving 14 bases between. Here the CDR3 DNA reads TGTGCCAGCTGTGAGGGCAGTTTCTACGAGCAGTACGTC. This translates into CASCEGSFYEQYV.

The V and J genes are TRBV5-6 and TRBJ1-2; D gene ambiguous. V lost 4 bases and J 4 bases, leaving 17 bases between the germline ends. CDR3 length: 15 residues. Germline V gives CDR1 SGHDT, CDR2 YYEEEE. For the CDR3, the DNA is TGTGCCAGCAGCGCCGATGACGGAAGATTCTATGGCTACACCTTC. Translation: CASSADDGRFYGYTF. Combining the CDR3 with reference TRBV5-6 and TRBJ1-2 gives the whole variable domain DAGVTQSPTHLIKTRGQQVTLRCSPKSGHDTVSWYQQALGQGPQFIFQYYEEEERQRGNFPDRFSGHQFPNYSSELNVNALLLGDSALYLCASSADDGRFYGYTFGSGTRLTVV.

V is TRBV7-8 and J is TRBJ2-7; TRBD2 might be the D (5 bases). The V end lost 0 bases, the J end lost 2 bases, and 20 bases lay between the germline ends. Germline V gene sequence: CDR1 SGHVS, CDR2 FQNEAQ. The CDR3 runs to 18 residues. The CDR3 DNA reads as TGTGCCAGCAGCTTAGCGAGTCGTGGGCGGGCCACCACCTACGAGCAGTACTTC. This codes for CASSLASRGRATTYEQYF.

The rearrangement uses TRBV20-1 and TRBJ2-7; D is ambiguous. This CDR3 has 13 residues. The germline V gene has CDR1 DFQATT and CDR2 SNEGSKA (reference sequence). Trimming stripped 3 bases from V and 6 bases from J, with 15 bases between. The CDR3: CSARAPWMGEQYF. The DNA of the CDR3 is TGCAGTGCTAGGGCCCCCTGGATGGGCGAGCAGTACTTC.

This clonotype was observed once. This chain connects TRBV7-9 to TRBJ2-2; maybe TRBD1 (6 bases). This CDR3 is 15 amino acids long. The germline gives CDR1 SEHNR, CDR2 FQNEAQ (reference sequence). V was clipped by 4 bases and J by 6 bases, with 15 bases between them. CDR3 amino acids: CASSSALQGAGELFF. The CDR3 nucleotides are TGTGCCAGCAGCTCCGCCCTACAGGGCGCCGGGGAGCTGTTTTTT.

The sample holds a few counts of this clonotype. The V call is TRBV6-2 or TRBV6-3, the J call TRBJ1-4; perhaps TRBD1 as D (6 bases). V was cut by 5 bases and J by 8 bases, with 24 bases left in between. Germline V gene lookup returns CDR1 MNHEY and CDR2 SVGEGT. There are 17 residues in the CDR3. The CDR3 here is CASSERKSGASGEKLFF. The CDR3 bases are TGTGCCAGCAGTGAACGAAAATCGGGGGCCTCAGGGGAAAAACTGTTTTTT.

The chain combines TRBV7-9 with TRBJ2-2; the match to TRBD1 covers 11 bases. Germline trimming cut 4 bases from V and 5 bases from J; bases unmatched to any gene: 6. This CDR3 is built from 16 residues. Germline loops: CDR1 SEHNR, CDR2 FQNEAQ (reference sequence). This chain's CDR3 is CASSSRTGGLTGELFF. The CDR3 DNA is TGTGCCAGCAGCTCCAGGACAGGGGGCCTGACCGGGGAGCTGTTTTTT.

For this clonotype: A clone one base away is much larger, so this may be a read error. The chain uses TRBV7-6 and TRBJ2-5; 7 positions match TRBD2. V shed 5 bases and J 7 bases; nucleotides not matched to a gene: 10. The CDR3 is 14 residues long. Germline assignment: CDR1 SGHVS and CDR2 FNYEAQ. CDR3 loop: CASSTRRGEATQYF. DNA for the CDR3: TGTGCCAGCAGCACCAGACGGGGGGAAGCGACCCAGTACTTC.

This sequence joins TRBV2 and TRBJ1-3; the D is unclear. The germline CDR1 and CDR2 sequences are SNHLY and FYNNEI. V lost 11 bases and J 0 bases, leaving 17 bases between the germline ends. The CDR3 extends over 15 amino acids. This chain's CDR3 is CAQQPVTSSGNTIYF. The CDR3 coding sequence is TGTGCCCAGCAGCCAGTTACGAGCTCTGGAAACACCATATATTTT.